This T cell receptor beta chain is from a study of a mutant IDH1 vaccine in newly diagnosed glioma. Overall study: Treated patients had a mean age of 40.4 years and a sex split that was roughly 60% male and approximately 38% female. Study observations and caveats: Top peripheral T cell clonotype shifts appeared unrelated to pseudoprogression. Among patients, 93.3% showed immune responses induced by the vaccine.

As to this clone: Its antigen is unidentified.

Stated time point: baseline, week 1 (first vaccination visit). Treatment described: pre-vaccination baseline after standard-of-care therapy. In every donor, the tumor was a new WHO grade 3 or 4 IDH1-mutant, ATRX-lost astrocytoma. Here immunoSEQ multiplex PCR was the method, and the copy in TCRdb shows in-frame clones only, minus some. This sample has 85,000 to 100,000 clones, with 80% to 90% found just once. Source: PBMCs, taken from a glioma patient treated with radiotherapy, temozolomide or both. The source of this sequence is a woman aged 50 to 60 with glioma.

The DNA for the CDR3 is TGTGCCAGCAGACTATACCCCGATTCGATCTATGGCTACACCTTC. Its translation: CASRLYPDSIYGYTF. The chain is built from TRBV6-6 and TRBJ1-2; D remains ambiguous. CDR1 is MNHNY and CDR2 is SVGAGI in the germline V gene (reference sequence). The CDR3 is 15 residues long. Trimming cost V 6 bases and J 4 bases, with 18 bases left between them.